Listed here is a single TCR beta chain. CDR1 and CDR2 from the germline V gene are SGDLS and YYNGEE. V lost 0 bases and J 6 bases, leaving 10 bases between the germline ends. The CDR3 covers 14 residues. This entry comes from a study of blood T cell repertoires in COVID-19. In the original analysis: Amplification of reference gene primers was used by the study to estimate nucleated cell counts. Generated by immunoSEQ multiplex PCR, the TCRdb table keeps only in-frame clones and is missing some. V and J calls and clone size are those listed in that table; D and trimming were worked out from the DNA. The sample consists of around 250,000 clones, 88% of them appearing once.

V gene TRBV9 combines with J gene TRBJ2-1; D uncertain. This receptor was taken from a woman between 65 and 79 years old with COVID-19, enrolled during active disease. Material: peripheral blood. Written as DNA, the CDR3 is TGTGCCAGCAGCGTAGGAAGCACTCTCAATGAGCAGTTCTTC. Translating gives CASSVGSTLNEQFF.